This TCR beta chain was sequenced during a study of early T cells in non-severe SARS-CoV-2 infection. As for the study in general: Chains were unpaired, as sequencing was done on bulk RNA from unsorted whole blood. Study-level findings and limits: Anti-spike CD8 responses were favored in VDJdb matching, and private and CD4 specificities were missed.

The CDR3 is made up of 13 amino acids. Germline CDR1 reads MDHEN; CDR2 reads SYDVKM. Trimming cost V 6 bases and J 4 bases, with 13 bases left between them. At least ten counts were recorded for this clonotype. Its antigen remains unknown. Unique molecular identifiers tagged individual cDNA molecules. A single record per CDR3 protein comes from TCRdb applying MiXCR to the 5' RACE reads. The sample lists some 73,000 distinct CDR3 sequences, approximately 12% occurring once. The V gene is TRBV28, the J gene TRBJ2-7, with a weak D call TRBD2 (5 bases). The clonotype comes from an adult who was a healthcare worker with PCR-confirmed SARS-CoV-2 infection or an uninfected control (not recorded which). Sample: whole blood. In DNA, the CDR3 is TGTGCCAGCAGCCCAGGACTGGGATACGAGCAGTACTTC. This gives the protein CASSPGLGYEQYF.